The source of this T cell receptor beta chain is a study of blood T cells in healthy people across ages. The length of the CDR3 is 15 residues. V was pared by 2 bases and J by 3 bases, with 11 bases between. Looked up from germline, CDR1 is SGHRS and CDR2 is YFSETQ. Using a J-beta primer mix together with a sample-barcoded 5' primer, a second PCR was run for roughly 7 to 11 cycles. Each cDNA molecule, via a template-switch adaptor with 12 random nucleotides, was tagged. All samples yielded 3 million or more CDR3-containing paired-end reads. TCRdb reanalysed the 5' RACE reads using MiXCR and keeps one entry per CDR3 protein. The sample yields some 670,000 distinct CDR3 sequences, 40% to 65% seen once. Study-level points and caveats: Age advanced and TCR beta diversity per million T cells fell, roughly linearly. It was held that diversity estimates obtained from one million T cells represented underestimates.

This clonotype was detected only a few times. The antigen is undetermined. This TCR came from a woman over 75 in good health. The sample taken for sequencing was blood. The chain combines TRBV5-1 with TRBJ1-4; D is uncertain. As DNA, the CDR3 is TGCGCCAGCAGCTTCGGGAGTTGGGCTAATGAAAAACTGTTTTTT. Its protein product is CASSFGSWANEKLFF.